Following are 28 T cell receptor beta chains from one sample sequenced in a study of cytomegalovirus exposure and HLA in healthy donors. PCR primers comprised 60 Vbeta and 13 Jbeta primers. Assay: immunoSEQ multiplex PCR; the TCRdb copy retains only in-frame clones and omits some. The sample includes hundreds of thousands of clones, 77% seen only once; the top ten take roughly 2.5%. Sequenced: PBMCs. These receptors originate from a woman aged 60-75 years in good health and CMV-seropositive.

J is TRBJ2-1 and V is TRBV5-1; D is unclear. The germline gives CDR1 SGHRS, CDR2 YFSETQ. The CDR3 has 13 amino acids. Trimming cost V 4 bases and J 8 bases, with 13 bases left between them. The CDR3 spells CASSASLIDEQFF. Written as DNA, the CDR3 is TGCGCCAGCAGCGCGAGTCTGATCGATGAGCAGTTCTTC. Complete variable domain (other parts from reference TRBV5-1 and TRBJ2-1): KAGVTQTPRYLIKTRGQQVTLSCSPISGHRSVSWYQQTPGQGLQFLFEYFSETQRNKGNFPGRFSGRQFSNSRSEMNVSTLELGDSALYLCASSASLIDEQFFGPGTRLTVL.

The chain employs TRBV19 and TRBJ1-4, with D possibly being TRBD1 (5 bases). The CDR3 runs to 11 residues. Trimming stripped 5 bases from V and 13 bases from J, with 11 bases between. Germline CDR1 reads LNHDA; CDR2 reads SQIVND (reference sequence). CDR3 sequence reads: CASSAGGGLFF. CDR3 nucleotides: TGTGCCAGTAGTGCCGGGGGAGGACTGTTTTTT.

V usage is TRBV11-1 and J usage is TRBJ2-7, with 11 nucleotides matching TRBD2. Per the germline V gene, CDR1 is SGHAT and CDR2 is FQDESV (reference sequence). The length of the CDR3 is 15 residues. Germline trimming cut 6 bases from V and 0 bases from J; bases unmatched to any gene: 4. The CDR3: CASRPTSGGSYEQYF. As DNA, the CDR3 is TGTGCCAGCAGACCTACTAGCGGGGGCTCCTACGAGCAGTACTTC. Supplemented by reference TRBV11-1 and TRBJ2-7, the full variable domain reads EAEVAQSPRYKITEKSQAVAFWCDPISGHATLYWYRQILGQGPELLVQFQDESVVDDSQLPKDRFSAERLKGVDSTLKIQPAELGDSAMYLCASRPTSGGSYEQYFGPGTRLTVT.

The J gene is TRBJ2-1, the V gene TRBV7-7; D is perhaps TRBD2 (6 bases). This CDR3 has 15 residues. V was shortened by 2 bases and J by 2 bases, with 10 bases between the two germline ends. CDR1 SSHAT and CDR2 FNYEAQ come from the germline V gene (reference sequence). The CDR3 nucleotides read TGTGCCAGCAGCTTATTGGGGGGTACCTACAATGAGCAGTTCTTC. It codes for CASSLLGGTYNEQFF.

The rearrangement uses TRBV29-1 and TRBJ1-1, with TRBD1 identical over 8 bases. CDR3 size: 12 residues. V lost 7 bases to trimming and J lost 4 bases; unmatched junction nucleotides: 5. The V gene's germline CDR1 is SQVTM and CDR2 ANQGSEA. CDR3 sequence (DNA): TGCAGCGCCAAGGGACAGGCCACTGAAGCTTTCTTT. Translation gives CSAKGQATEAFF.

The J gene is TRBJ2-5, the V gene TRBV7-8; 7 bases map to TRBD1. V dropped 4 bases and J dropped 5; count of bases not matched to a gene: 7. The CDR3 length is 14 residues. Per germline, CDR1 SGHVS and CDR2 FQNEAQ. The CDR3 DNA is TGTGCCAGCAGCTGGAAGGGGGCTGCGGAGACCCAGTACTTC. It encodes CASSWKGAAETQYF.

The CDR3 sequence: CASSQDSQGAYEQYF. The CDR3 nucleotides are TGCGCCAGCAGCCAAGATTCCCAGGGGGCCTACGAGCAGTACTTC. The chain is built from TRBV4-3 and TRBJ2-7, with TRBD1 identical over 7 bases. Germline trimming cut 0 bases from V and 2 bases from J; bases unmatched to any gene: 4. There are 15 residues in the CDR3. Germline assignment: CDR1 LGHNA and CDR2 YSLEER.

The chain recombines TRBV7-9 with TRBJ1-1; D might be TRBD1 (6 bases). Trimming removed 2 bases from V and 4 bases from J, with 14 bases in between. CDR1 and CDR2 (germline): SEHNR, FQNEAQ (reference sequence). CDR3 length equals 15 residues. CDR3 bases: TGTGCCAGCAGCTTAAGGGGGGGGGCGAGCACTGAAGCTTTCTTT. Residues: CASSLRGGASTEAFF.

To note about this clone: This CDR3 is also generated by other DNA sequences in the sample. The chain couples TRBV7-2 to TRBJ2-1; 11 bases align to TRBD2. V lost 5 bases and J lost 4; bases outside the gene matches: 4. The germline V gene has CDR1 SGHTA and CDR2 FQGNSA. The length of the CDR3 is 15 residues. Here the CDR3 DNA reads TGTGCCAGCAGCACGGGACTAGCGGTTTACAATGAGCAGTTCTTC. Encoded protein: CASSTGLAVYNEQFF.

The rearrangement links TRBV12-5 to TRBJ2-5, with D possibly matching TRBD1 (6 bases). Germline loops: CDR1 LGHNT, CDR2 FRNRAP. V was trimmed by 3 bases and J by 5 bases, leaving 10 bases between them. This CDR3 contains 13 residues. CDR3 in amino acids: CASGLTGYETQYF. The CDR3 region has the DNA TGTGCTAGTGGTTTAACAGGGTATGAGACCCAGTACTTC.

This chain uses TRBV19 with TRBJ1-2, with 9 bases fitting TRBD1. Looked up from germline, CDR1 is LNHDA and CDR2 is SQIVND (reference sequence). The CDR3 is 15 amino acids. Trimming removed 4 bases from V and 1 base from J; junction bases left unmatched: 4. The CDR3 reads CASSKPGQGNYGYTF. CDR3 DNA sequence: TGTGCCAGTAGTAAACCGGGACAGGGTAACTATGGCTACACCTTC.

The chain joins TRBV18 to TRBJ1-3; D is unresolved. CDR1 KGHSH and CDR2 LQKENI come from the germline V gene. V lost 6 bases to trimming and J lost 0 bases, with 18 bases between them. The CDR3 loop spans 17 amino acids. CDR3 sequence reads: CASSTSGGGISGNTIYF. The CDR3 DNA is TGTGCCAGCTCCACCTCGGGCGGCGGGATCTCTGGAAACACCATATATTTT.

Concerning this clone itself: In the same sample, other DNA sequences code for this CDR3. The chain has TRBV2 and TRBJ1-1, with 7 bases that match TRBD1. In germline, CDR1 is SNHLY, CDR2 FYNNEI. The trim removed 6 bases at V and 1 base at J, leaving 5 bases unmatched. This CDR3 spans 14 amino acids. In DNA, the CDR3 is TGTGCCAGCAGCCCCGGGACAGCGAACACTGAAGCTTTCTTT. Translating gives CASSPGTANTEAFF.

Here the CDR3 reads CAWSVSGINNSPLHF. In nucleotides, the CDR3 is TGTGCCTGGAGTGTATCAGGGATCAATAATTCACCCCTCCACTTT. J is TRBJ1-6 and V is TRBV30, with D possibly matching TRBD1 (5 bases). V was pared by 0 bases and J by 5 bases, with 11 bases between. Germline-derived CDR1 and CDR2 are GTSNPN and SVGIG (reference sequence). CDR3 length: 15 amino acids. The full variable domain, in which reference TRBV30 and TRBJ1-6 provide the parts outside the CDR3, is SQTIHQWPATLVQPVGSPLSLECTVEGTSNPNLYWYRQAAGRGLQLLFYSVGIGQISSEVPQNLSASRPQDRQFILSSKKLLLSDSGFYLCAWSVSGINNSPLHFGNGTRLTVT.

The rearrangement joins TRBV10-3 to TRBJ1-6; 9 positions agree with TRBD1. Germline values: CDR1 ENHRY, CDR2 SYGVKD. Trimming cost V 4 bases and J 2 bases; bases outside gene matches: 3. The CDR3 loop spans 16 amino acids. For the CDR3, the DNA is TGTGCCATCAGTGGCGACAGGGGGACCTATAATTCACCCCTCCACTTT. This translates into CAISGDRGTYNSPLHF.

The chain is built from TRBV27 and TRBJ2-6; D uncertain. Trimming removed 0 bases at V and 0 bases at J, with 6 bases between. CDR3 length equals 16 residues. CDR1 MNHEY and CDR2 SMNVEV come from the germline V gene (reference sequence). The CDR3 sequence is CASSLSGFSGANVLTF. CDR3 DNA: TGTGCCAGCAGTTTATCCGGGTTCTCTGGGGCCAACGTCCTGACTTTC. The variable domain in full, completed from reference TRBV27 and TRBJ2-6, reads EAQVTQNPRYLITVTGKKLTVTCSQNMNHEYMSWYRQDPGLGLRQIYYSMNVEVTDKGDVPEGYKVSRKEKRNFPLILESPSPNQTSLYFCASSLSGFSGANVLTFGAGSRLTVL.

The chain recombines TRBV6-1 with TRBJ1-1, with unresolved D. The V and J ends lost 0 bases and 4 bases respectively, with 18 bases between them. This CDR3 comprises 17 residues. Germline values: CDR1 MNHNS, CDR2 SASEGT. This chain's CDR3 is CASSEARSRLYPTEAFF. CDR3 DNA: TGTGCCAGCAGTGAAGCGAGAAGTCGACTTTATCCCACTGAAGCTTTCTTT.

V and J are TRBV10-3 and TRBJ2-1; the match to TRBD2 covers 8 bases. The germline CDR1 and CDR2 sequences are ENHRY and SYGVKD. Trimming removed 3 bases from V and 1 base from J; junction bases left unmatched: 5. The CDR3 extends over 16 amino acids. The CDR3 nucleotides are TGTGCCATCAGTGACCGTAGCGGGAATTCCTACAATGAGCAGTTCTTC. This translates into CAISDRSGNSYNEQFF.

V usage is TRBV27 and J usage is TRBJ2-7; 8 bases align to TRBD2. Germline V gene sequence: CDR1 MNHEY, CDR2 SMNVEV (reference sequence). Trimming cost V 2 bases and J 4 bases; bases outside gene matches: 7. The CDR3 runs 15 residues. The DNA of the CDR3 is TGTGCCAGCAGTTTAGGTGCTAGCGGGCTTTACGAGCAGTACTTC. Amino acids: CASSLGASGLYEQYF.

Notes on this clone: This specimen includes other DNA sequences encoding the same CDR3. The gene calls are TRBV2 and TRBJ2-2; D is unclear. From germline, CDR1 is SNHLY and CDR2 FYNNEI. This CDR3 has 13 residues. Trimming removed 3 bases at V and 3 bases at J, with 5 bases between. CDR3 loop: CASSDIDTGELFF. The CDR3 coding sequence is TGTGCCAGCAGTGATATAGACACCGGGGAGCTGTTTTTT.

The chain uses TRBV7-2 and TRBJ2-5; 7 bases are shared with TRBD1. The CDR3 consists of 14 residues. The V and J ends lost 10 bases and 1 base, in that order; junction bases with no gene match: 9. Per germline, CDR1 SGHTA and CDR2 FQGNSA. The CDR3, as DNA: TGTGCCACGAAAAAGGGGGCCTCCCAAGAGACCCAGTACTTC. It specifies CATKKGASQETQYF.

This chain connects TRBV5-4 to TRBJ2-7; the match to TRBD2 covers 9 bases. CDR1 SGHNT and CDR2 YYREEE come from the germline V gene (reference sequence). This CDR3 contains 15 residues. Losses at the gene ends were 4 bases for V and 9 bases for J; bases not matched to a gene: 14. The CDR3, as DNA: TGTGCCAGCAGCCAGGGGACTAGCCATCTACGCGTGCAGTACTTC. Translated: CASSQGTSHLRVQYF.

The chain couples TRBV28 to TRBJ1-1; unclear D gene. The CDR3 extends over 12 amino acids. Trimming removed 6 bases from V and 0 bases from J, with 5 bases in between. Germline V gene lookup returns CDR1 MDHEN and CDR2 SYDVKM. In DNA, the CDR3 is TGTGCCAGCAGGACAATGAACACTGAAGCTTTCTTT. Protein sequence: CASRTMNTEAFF.

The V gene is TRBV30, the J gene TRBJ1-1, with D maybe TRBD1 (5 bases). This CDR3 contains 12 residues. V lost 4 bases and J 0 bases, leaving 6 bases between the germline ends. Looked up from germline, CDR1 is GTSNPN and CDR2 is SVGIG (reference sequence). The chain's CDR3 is CAWTGMNTEAFF. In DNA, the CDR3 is TGTGCCTGGACAGGGATGAACACTGAAGCTTTCTTT. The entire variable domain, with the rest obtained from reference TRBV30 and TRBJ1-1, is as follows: SQTIHQWPATLVQPVGSPLSLECTVEGTSNPNLYWYRQAAGRGLQLLFYSVGIGQISSEVPQNLSASRPQDRQFILSSKKLLLSDSGFYLCAWTGMNTEAFFGQGTRLTVV.

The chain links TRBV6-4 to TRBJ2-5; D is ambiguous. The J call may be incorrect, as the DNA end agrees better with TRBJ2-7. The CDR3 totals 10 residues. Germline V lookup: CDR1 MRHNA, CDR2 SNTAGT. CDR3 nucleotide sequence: TGTGCCAGCAGTGTTTTCGAGCAGTACTTC. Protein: CASSVFEQYF.

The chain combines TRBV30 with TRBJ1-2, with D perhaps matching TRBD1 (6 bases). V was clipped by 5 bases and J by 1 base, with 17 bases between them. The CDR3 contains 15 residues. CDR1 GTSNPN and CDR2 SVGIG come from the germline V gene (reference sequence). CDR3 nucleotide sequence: TGTGCCTGGCGATACCGACAGGTCCTTAACTATGGCTACACCTTC. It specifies CAWRYRQVLNYGYTF.

The CDR3 DNA is TGTGCCAGCTCACCATTTGACAGGGTGAACTATGGCTACACCTTC. Translated: CASSPFDRVNYGYTF. The chain couples TRBV18 to TRBJ1-2; 7 bases are a match to TRBD1. J lost 2 bases, V lost 2 bases, and 5 bases had no gene match. This CDR3 is built from 15 residues. Germline loops: CDR1 KGHSH, CDR2 LQKENI.

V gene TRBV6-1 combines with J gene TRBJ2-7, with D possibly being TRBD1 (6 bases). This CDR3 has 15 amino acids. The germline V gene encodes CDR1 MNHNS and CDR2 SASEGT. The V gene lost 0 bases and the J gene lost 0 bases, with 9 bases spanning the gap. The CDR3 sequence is CASSEAWGPSYEQYF. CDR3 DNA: TGTGCCAGCAGTGAAGCGTGGGGGCCCTCCTACGAGCAGTACTTC.